The 18 T cell receptor beta chains reported below all come from one sample, sequenced in a study of blood T cells in healthy people across ages. Sample-barcoded 5' priming and a J-beta primer mix drove a second PCR of roughly 7 to 11 cycles. From the 5' RACE reads, TCRdb called clonotypes with MiXCR, one entry per CDR3 protein. The sample contains about 640,000 distinct CDR3 sequences, approximately 59% of which appear only once. Source material: blood. These TCRs come from a man between 60 and 70 years old in good health.

V is TRBV2 and J is TRBJ2-7, with 7 bases lining up with TRBD1. CDR1 is SNHLY, CDR2 FYNNEI, per germline. The CDR3 contains 13 residues. V dropped 8 bases and J dropped 2; count of bases not matched to a gene: 6. The CDR3 bases are TGTGCCAGCGGCCCCACAGGGGCCTACGAGCAGTACTTC. It yields the protein CASGPTGAYEQYF.

This rearrangement joins TRBV5-1 to TRBJ2-3; D is perhaps TRBD1 (6 bases). Germline V CDR1 and CDR2: SGHRS, YFSETQ. With 4 bases removed from V and 3 bases from J, the gap between germline ends came to 21 bases. CDR3 size: 17 residues. DNA for the CDR3: TGCGCCAGCAGCCGCCGATTACAGGGCATAGGGACAGATACGCAGTATTTT. It codes for CASSRRLQGIGTDTQYF.

This chain links TRBV20-1 with TRBJ2-7; perhaps TRBD1 as D (6 bases). Trimming took off 0 bases at V and 0 bases at J, with 12 bases between the two ends. CDR1 and CDR2 from the germline V gene are DFQATT and SNEGSKA (reference sequence). The CDR3 is 15 amino acids. The CDR3 spells CSARDGGQSSYEQYF. DNA of the CDR3: TGCAGTGCTAGAGATGGGGGCCAAAGCTCCTACGAGCAGTACTTC.

The chain carries TRBV10-2 and TRBJ2-5; the match to TRBD1 covers 8 bases. This CDR3 contains 15 residues. Per germline, CDR1 WSHSY and CDR2 SAAADI. The ends lost 7 bases at V and 4 bases at J; junction bases unmatched: 11. CDR3 residues: CASTDQGAARETQYF. For the CDR3, the DNA is TGCGCCAGCACCGATCAGGGGGCCGCCCGAGAGACCCAGTACTTC.

CDR3 sequence reads: CASSSAGADTYEQYF. The CDR3 DNA is TGTGCCAGCAGTTCTGCGGGGGCCGACACCTACGAGCAGTACTTC. This rearrangement joins TRBV28 to TRBJ2-7; possible D gene TRBD2, 7 bases. V shed 4 bases and J shed 2 bases, with 15 bases lying between them. Germline V gene sequence: CDR1 MDHEN, CDR2 SYDVKM. The CDR3 runs to 15 residues.

The chain uses TRBV5-1 and TRBJ2-1; TRBD2 agrees at 10 bases. V gave up 2 bases and J gave up 0 bases; unmatched junction bases: 5. Germline values: CDR1 SGHRS, CDR2 YFSETQ. The CDR3 runs to 17 residues. The CDR3 protein is CASSFAGLAASYNEQFF. Here the CDR3 DNA reads TGCGCCAGCAGCTTCGCCGGACTAGCGGCCTCCTACAATGAGCAGTTCTTC.

Concerning this clonotype itself: Because the CDR3 is missing its conserved closing phenylalanine or tryptophan, this is likely a read error. J is TRBJ2-7 and V is TRBV5-1, with D tentatively TRBD1 (6 bases). CDR1 is SGHRS and CDR2 is YFSETQ in the germline V gene. This CDR3 spans 16 amino acids. The V and J ends lost 1 base and 2 bases respectively, with 16 bases between them. The CDR3 here is CASSLSLGTQTYEQYI. The CDR3 DNA reads TGCGCCAGCAGCTTGAGTCTAGGGACACAAACCTACGAGCAGTACATC.

The chain links TRBV20-1 to TRBJ2-7; a weak D match, TRBD2 (6 bases). Germline assignment: CDR1 DFQATT and CDR2 SNEGSKA (reference sequence). Trimming took off 6 bases at V and 2 bases at J, with 17 bases between the two ends. There are 14 residues in the CDR3. The CDR3 nucleotides are TGCAGTGCACGACGGGACGGGAGCACCTACGAGCAGTACTTC. Translation gives CSARRDGSTYEQYF.

The chain couples TRBV2 to TRBJ2-5; 9 nucleotides align to TRBD1. The J call may be mistaken, given a closer DNA end match to TRBJ2-7. Germline loops: CDR1 SNHLY, CDR2 FYNNEI. The CDR3 runs 14 residues. CDR3 in amino acids: CASSNLQGAHEQYF. The CDR3 nucleotides are TGTGCCAGCAGCAACTTACAGGGGGCCCACGAGCAGTACTTC.

The CDR3 sequence is CSARDLGVSTDTQYF. CDR3 in DNA: TGCAGTGCTAGAGATTTAGGGGTCAGCACAGATACGCAGTATTTT. The rearrangement uses TRBV20-1 and TRBJ2-3, with D possibly matching TRBD1 (5 bases). CDR1 DFQATT and CDR2 SNEGSKA come from the germline V gene (reference sequence). The V end was cut by 0 bases, the J end by 0 bases, with 10 bases between. The CDR3 runs to 15 residues.

On this clonotype itself: Because it lacks the conserved phenylalanine or tryptophan at the end, this CDR3 is likely a read error. The chain carries TRBV27 and TRBJ2-5; D is undetermined. Germline V gene sequence: CDR1 MNHEY, CDR2 SMNVEV (reference sequence). The CDR3 has 13 amino acids. CDR3: CANSLWFQETQYV. The CDR3 DNA reads as TGTGCCAACAGTTTATGGTTCCAAGAGACCCAGTACGTC.

CDR3 protein: CASSLRPSRSSYNEQFF. Written as DNA, the CDR3 is TGTGCCAGCAGTTTAAGACCTAGCCGAAGCTCCTACAATGAGCAGTTCTTC. The V and J genes are TRBV12-3 or TRBV12-4 and TRBJ2-1; possible D gene TRBD2, 5 bases. The CDR3 loop spans 17 amino acids. Trimming pared 2 bases from V and 0 bases from J, leaving 14 bases between.

The table lists this clonotype with a few counts. V usage is TRBV7-9 and J usage is TRBJ2-7, with D tentatively TRBD1 or TRBD2 (6 bases each). The ends were cut back, 2 bases at V and 6 bases at J, with 11 bases in the middle. The germline V gene has CDR1 SEHNR and CDR2 FQNEAQ (reference sequence). This CDR3 contains 13 residues. In DNA, the CDR3 is TGTGCCAGCAGCTTATACGGGGGCGGCGAGCAGTACTTC. Translated: CASSLYGGGEQYF.

V usage is TRBV20-1 and J usage is TRBJ2-1; 8 bases align to TRBD2. Germline V gives CDR1 DFQATT, CDR2 SNEGSKA (reference sequence). Germline trimming cut 6 bases from V and 10 bases from J; bases unmatched to any gene: 11. This CDR3 comprises 13 residues. In DNA, the CDR3 is TGCAGTGCCAGCCGGGGGGGGGCTTGGGAGCAGTTCTTC. Its protein product is CSASRGGAWEQFF.

The chain joins TRBV29-1 to TRBJ2-3, with D maybe TRBD2 (6 bases). Germline V gene data show CDR1 as SQVTM and CDR2 as ANQGSEA. The CDR3 consists of 12 residues. Trimming left V 4 bases short and J 3 bases short, with 8 bases between. DNA of the CDR3: TGCAGCGTTGGACGGGAGACAGATACGCAGTATTTT. Encoded protein: CSVGRETDTQYF.

The genes are TRBV27 and TRBJ2-4; 7 bases align to TRBD1. Germline values: CDR1 MNHEY, CDR2 SMNVEV (reference sequence). The CDR3 runs 14 residues. J was trimmed by 7 bases and V by 6 bases; bases with no gene match: 9. CDR3 in amino acids: CASSPLGQLNIQYF. The CDR3 DNA sequence: TGTGCCAGCAGCCCCCTGGGACAGTTGAACATTCAGTACTTC.

The chain recombines TRBV28 with TRBJ1-2, with D possibly being TRBD1 (6 bases). This CDR3 comprises 12 residues. V shed 2 bases and J shed 10 bases, with 11 bases lying between them. Looked up from germline, CDR1 is MDHEN and CDR2 is SYDVKM. CDR3 DNA: TGTGCCAGCAGTTTACCGGACAGTTACTACACCTTC. Residues: CASSLPDSYYTF.

V gene TRBV5-1 combines with J gene TRBJ2-7, with D hard to call. CDR1 is SGHRS and CDR2 is YFSETQ in the germline V gene. The V and J ends lost 4 bases and 7 bases respectively, with 21 bases between them. The CDR3 is 15 amino acids. CDR3 protein: CASSIRGTDLMEQYF. Here the CDR3 DNA reads TGCGCCAGCAGCATCCGTGGAACGGACCTTATGGAGCAGTACTTC.